This T cell receptor beta chain was sequenced for a study of immune cell composition in non-small cell lung cancer. Profiled with immunoSEQ multiplex PCR; TCRdb holds only in-frame clones, not every one. Of thousands of clones listed, roughly 74% are singletons. Concerning this clone itself: At one end the junction does not follow the germline gene, possibly because of a read error.

CDR1 and CDR2 from the germline V gene are SGHTA and FQGNSA. The CDR3 sequence is 14 residues long. Sequenced: lung tumor tissue. The sequence came from a human donor with non-small cell lung cancer. The gene calls are TRBV7-2 and TRBJ1-4; D is unclear. The CDR3 region has the DNA TGTGCCAGCAGATTAGATTTTGGCAGCGGAAAACTGTTTTTT. Protein sequence: CASRLDFGSGKLFF.